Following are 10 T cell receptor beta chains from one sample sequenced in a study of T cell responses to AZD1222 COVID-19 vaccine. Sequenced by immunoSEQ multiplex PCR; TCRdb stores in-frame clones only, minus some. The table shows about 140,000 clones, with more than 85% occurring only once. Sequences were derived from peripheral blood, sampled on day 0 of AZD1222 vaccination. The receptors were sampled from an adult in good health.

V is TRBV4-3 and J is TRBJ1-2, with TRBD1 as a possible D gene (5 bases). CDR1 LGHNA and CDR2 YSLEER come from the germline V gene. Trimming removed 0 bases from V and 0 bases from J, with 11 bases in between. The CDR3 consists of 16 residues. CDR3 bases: TGCGCCAGCAGCCAAGAGAGGTTGGGGGCTAACTATGGCTACACCTTC. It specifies CASSQERLGANYGYTF.

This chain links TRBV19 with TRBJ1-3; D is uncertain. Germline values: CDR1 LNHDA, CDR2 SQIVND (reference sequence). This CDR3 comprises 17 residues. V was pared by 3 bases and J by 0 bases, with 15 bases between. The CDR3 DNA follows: TGTGCCAGTAGTATCACCCGGGGTAACTTCTCTGGAAACACCATATATTTT. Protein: CASSITRGNFSGNTIYF.

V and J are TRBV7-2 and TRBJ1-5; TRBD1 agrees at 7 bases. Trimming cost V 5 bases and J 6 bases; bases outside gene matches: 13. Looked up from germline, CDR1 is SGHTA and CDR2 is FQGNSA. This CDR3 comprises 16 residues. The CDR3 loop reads CASSPRSTTGSQPQHF. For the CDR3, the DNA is TGTGCCAGCAGCCCCAGGTCCACGACAGGGAGTCAGCCCCAGCATTTT.

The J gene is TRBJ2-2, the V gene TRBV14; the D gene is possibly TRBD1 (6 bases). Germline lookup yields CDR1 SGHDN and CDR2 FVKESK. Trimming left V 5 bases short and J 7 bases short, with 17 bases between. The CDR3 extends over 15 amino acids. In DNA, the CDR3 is TGTGCCAGCAGCAAGAGCCGACAGGACCTCGGGGAGCTGTTTTTT. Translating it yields CASSKSRQDLGELFF.

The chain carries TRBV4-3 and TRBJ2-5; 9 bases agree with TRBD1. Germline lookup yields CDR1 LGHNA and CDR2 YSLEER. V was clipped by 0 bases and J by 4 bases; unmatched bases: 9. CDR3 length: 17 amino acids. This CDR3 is CASSQELSGTGRETQYF. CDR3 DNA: TGCGCCAGCAGCCAAGAACTATCCGGGACAGGGAGAGAGACCCAGTACTTC.

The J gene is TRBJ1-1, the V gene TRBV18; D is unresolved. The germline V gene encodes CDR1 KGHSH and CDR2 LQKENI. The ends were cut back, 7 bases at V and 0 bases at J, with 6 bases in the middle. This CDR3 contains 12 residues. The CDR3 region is CASFIVNTEAFF. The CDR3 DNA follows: TGTGCCAGCTTCATAGTGAACACTGAAGCTTTCTTT.

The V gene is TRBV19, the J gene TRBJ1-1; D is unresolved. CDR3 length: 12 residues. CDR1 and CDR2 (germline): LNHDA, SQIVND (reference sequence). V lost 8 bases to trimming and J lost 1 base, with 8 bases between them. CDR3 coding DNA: TGTGCCAGTGGAACACAGAACACTGAAGCTTTCTTT. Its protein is CASGTQNTEAFF.

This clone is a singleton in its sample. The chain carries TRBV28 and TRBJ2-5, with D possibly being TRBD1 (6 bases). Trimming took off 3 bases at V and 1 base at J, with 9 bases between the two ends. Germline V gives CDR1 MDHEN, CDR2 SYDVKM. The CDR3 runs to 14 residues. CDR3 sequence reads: CASSFGGLQETQYF. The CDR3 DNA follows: TGTGCCAGCAGTTTTGGGGGCCTCCAAGAGACCCAGTACTTC.

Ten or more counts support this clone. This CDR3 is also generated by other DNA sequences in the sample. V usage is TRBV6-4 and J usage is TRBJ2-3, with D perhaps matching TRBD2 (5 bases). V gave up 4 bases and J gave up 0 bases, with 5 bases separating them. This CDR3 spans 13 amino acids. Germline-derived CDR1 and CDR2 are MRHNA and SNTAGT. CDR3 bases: TGTGCCAGCAGTGGCGGGAGCACAGATACGCAGTATTTT. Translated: CASSGGSTDTQYF.

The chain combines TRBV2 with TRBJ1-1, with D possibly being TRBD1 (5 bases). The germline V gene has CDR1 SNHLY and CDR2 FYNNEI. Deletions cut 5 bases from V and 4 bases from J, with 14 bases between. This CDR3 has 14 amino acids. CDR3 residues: CASSTDGGGTEAFF. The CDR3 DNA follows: TGTGCCAGCAGTACGGATGGGGGAGGCACTGAAGCTTTCTTT.